The 26 T cell receptor beta chains presented below share a single source sample, sequenced in a study of regulatory T cells in long-lasting Graves disease. As for time point: newly diagnosed GD, antithyroid drugs for less than 3 months. The TCR library was made from RNA extracted from PBMCs. Investigators prepared the TCR beta libraries by applying iRepertoire HTBI primers and Arm-PCR of CDR3 regions. MiXCR, run by TCRdb on the multiplex PCR reads, gives a single entry per CDR3 protein. The sample lists about 560,000 distinct CDR3 sequences, more than 15% occurring once. This same sample was also part of a study on T cells in Graves' hyperthyroidism and ophthalmopathy.

Sequenced here: peripheral blood mononuclear cells (PBMCs), sampled at new diagnosis, from a patient treated with antithyroid drugs. Receptor source: a man aged 18 to 30 with Graves disease.

There are many counts of this clonotype. V usage is TRBV12-3 or TRBV12-4 and J usage is TRBJ1-5, with 7 nucleotides matching TRBD1. This CDR3 region has 15 residues. V lost 6 bases, J lost 1 base, and 6 bases stayed unmatched. The CDR3 bases are TGTGCCAGCAGGCGACAGGGTTCGAGCAATCAGCCCCAGCATTTT. Amino acids: CASRRQGSSNQPQHF.

This clonotype has just a few counts. The chain combines TRBV9 with TRBJ1-1; D remains ambiguous. The V end lost 3 bases, the J end lost 0 bases, and 12 bases lay between the germline ends. CDR1 is SGDLS, CDR2 YYNGEE, per germline. This CDR3 is 15 amino acids long. The CDR3 DNA follows: TGTGCCAGCAGCGCGTCAGGATTCGTGAACACTGAAGCTTTCTTT. This sequence encodes CASSASGFVNTEAFF.

This clonotype was seen at least ten times. The gene calls are TRBV27 and TRBJ2-1; D possibly uses TRBD1 or TRBD2 (5 bases each). V was clipped by 3 bases and J by 8 bases, with 17 bases between them. Looked up from germline, CDR1 is MNHEY and CDR2 is SMNVEV (reference sequence). This CDR3 has 15 amino acids. CDR3 sequence (DNA): TGTGCCAGCAGTTTTTCCCGGGGCAATATATATGAGCAGTTCTTC. Translating it yields CASSFSRGNIYEQFF.

The chain couples TRBV7-2 to TRBJ2-2, with D possibly matching TRBD2 (6 bases). Trimming pared 5 bases from V and 0 bases from J, leaving 13 bases between. CDR3 length equals 16 residues. The germline gives CDR1 SGHTA, CDR2 FQGNSA. The CDR3 DNA reads TGTGCCAGCAGCGAGGGAGCGGGCGCGAACACCGGGGAGCTGTTTTTT. It codes for CASSEGAGANTGELFF.

Ten or more counts support this clonotype. This chain joins TRBV6-1 and TRBJ2-7; D may be TRBD1 (6 bases). V shed 4 bases and J shed 6 bases, with 10 bases lying between them. Germline V lookup: CDR1 MNHNS, CDR2 SASEGT. This CDR3 is built from 12 residues. CDR3 bases: TGTGCCAGCAGTGCAATAGGGGGCGAGCAGTACTTC. Translating it yields CASSAIGGEQYF.

This clonotype was observed a handful of times. CDR3: CASSSRSGANVLTF. In DNA, the CDR3 is TGTGCCAGCAGCAGCCGCTCTGGGGCCAACGTCCTGACTTTC. The rearrangement joins TRBV27 to TRBJ2-6; D not certain. The CDR3 runs to 14 residues. Between the trimmed V and J ends, which lost 6 bases and 0 bases, there was a span of 6 bases. Germline-derived CDR1 and CDR2 are MNHEY and SMNVEV (reference sequence).

This clonotype was seen a handful of times. J is TRBJ1-1 and V is TRBV28; D unclear. There are 15 residues in the CDR3. V was cut by 5 bases and J by 3 bases, with 16 bases left in between. Per the germline V gene, CDR1 is MDHEN and CDR2 is SYDVKM. CDR3 loop: CASSAGGVSDTEAFF. CDR3 in DNA: TGTGCCAGCAGTGCGGGCGGGGTGTCCGACACTGAAGCTTTCTTT.

The chain has TRBV4-1 and TRBJ1-1; no firm D call. This CDR3 spans 15 amino acids. The germline V and J ends were trimmed by 6 bases and 1 base, with 15 bases remaining between them. Germline V gives CDR1 MGHRA, CDR2 YSYEKL. The CDR3 loop reads CASRPNSNQNTEAFF. Written as DNA, the CDR3 is TGCGCCAGCAGACCTAATAGCAACCAGAACACTGAAGCTTTCTTT.

This clonotype has ten or more counts. This chain uses TRBV7-9 with TRBJ2-1; TRBD2 matches 9 bases. V trimming: 4 bases; J trimming: 2 bases; junction bases outside the gene matches: 3. The germline V gene has CDR1 SEHNR and CDR2 FQNEAQ (reference sequence). The CDR3 runs to 15 residues. The CDR3 nucleotides read TGTGCCAGCAGCTCTAGCGGGACACCCTACAATGAGCAGTTCTTC. It encodes CASSSSGTPYNEQFF.

To note about this clonotype: A much bigger clone sits one base away, suggesting this may be a read error. The chain employs TRBV5-4 and TRBJ2-7; D unresolved. V was cut by 0 bases and J by 7 bases, with 14 bases left in between. The CDR3 loop spans 14 amino acids. Looked up from germline, CDR1 is SGHNT and CDR2 is YYREEE (reference sequence). The DNA of the CDR3 is TGTGCCAGCAGCTTGGGACGGACGTACAATGAGCAGTACTTC. It translates to CASSLGRTYNEQYF.

J is TRBJ1-5 and V is TRBV20-1; 7 nucleotides agree with TRBD1. Germline lookup yields CDR1 DFQATT and CDR2 SNEGSKA (reference sequence). V was clipped by 6 bases and J by 7 bases; unmatched bases: 12. There are 14 residues in the CDR3. The CDR3 DNA follows: TGCAGTGCCACGACAGGGATGATAGGACAGCCCCAGCATTTT. This codes for CSATTGMIGQPQHF.

This clonotype was observed many times. The V and J genes are TRBV20-1 and TRBJ2-7, with 8 bases lining up with TRBD2. With V trimmed by 0 bases and J by 2 bases, 3 bases remained unmatched. Germline CDR1 DFQATT, CDR2 SNEGSKA (reference sequence). The CDR3 is 14 amino acids. The CDR3 nucleotides read TGCAGTGCTAGAGATCCAGCGGGAGCCTACGAGCAGTACTTC. It encodes CSARDPAGAYEQYF.

A word on this clonotype: At one of its ends the junction is not consistent with the germline gene, which may arise from a read error. The chain carries TRBV3-1 and TRBJ2-3, with 13 bases that match TRBD2. The CDR3 contains 18 residues. From germline, CDR1 is LGHDT and CDR2 YNNKEL (reference sequence). The CDR3, as DNA: TGTGCCGGCAGCCAAGACATTCGGACTAGCGGGAGTGGCGATACACAGTATTTT. Its translation is CAGSQDIRTSGSGDTQYF.

The chain combines TRBV12-3 or TRBV12-4 with TRBJ2-1, with 10 bases aligning to TRBD2. The CDR3 sequence is 14 residues long. Germline trimming cut 7 bases from V and 4 bases from J; bases unmatched to any gene: 4. CDR3 sequence reads: CASTGTSEYNEQFF. CDR3 bases: TGTGCCAGCACGGGGACTAGCGAGTACAATGAGCAGTTCTTC.

This clonotype was detected ten times or more. V and J are TRBV19 and TRBJ1-1; D gene ambiguous. Germline V CDR1 and CDR2: LNHDA, SQIVND (reference sequence). This CDR3 comprises 13 residues. Trimming took 3 bases from V and 1 from J, leaving 6 bases between them. As DNA, the CDR3 is TGTGCCAGTAGTATTCGGAAGAACACTGAAGCTTTCTTT. This encodes CASSIRKNTEAFF.

In its sample, this clonotype was seen many times. The J gene is TRBJ2-7, the V gene TRBV7-9; D may be TRBD2 (5 bases). V lost 5 bases, J lost 0 bases, and 17 bases lay in between. CDR3 length: 16 residues. CDR1 is SEHNR, CDR2 FQNEAQ, per germline (reference sequence). CDR3 sequence reads: CASSPGVQAASYEQYF. CDR3 nucleotides: TGTGCCAGCAGCCCCGGGGTCCAGGCGGCCTCCTACGAGCAGTACTTC.

This clonotype was observed at least ten times. The chain couples TRBV10-1 to TRBJ2-1; the D call may be TRBD1 or TRBD2 (5 bases each). The CDR3 loop spans 16 amino acids. The V end was cut by 6 bases, the J end by 2 bases, with 17 bases between. Germline V gene sequence: CDR1 WNHNN, CDR2 SYGVQD (reference sequence). CDR3 sequence reads: CASRQAGTETYNEQFF. The CDR3 nucleotides are TGCGCCAGCAGGCAGGCTGGGACGGAGACCTACAATGAGCAGTTCTTC.

Ten or more counts support this clonotype. This rearrangement joins TRBV28 to TRBJ2-4, with D hard to call. Germline-derived CDR1 and CDR2 are MDHEN and SYDVKM. The ends were cut back, 2 bases at V and 6 bases at J, with 8 bases in the middle. This CDR3 is built from 13 residues. The CDR3 bases are TGTGCCAGCAGTTTACGGGCATTAAACATTCAGTACTTC. Its protein is CASSLRALNIQYF. The whole variable domain, remainder taken from reference TRBV28 and TRBJ2-4, is DVKVTQSSRYLVKRTGEKVFLECVQDMDHENMFWYRQDPGLGLRLIYFSYDVKMKEKGDIPEGYSVSREKKERFSLILESASTNQTSMYLCASSLRALNIQYFGAGTRLSVL.

The chain is built from TRBV2 and TRBJ2-1, with 10 bases lining up with TRBD1. Trimming at V came to 2 bases and at J to 7 bases, leaving 8 bases not matched to a gene. The V gene's germline CDR1 is SNHLY and CDR2 FYNNEI. The CDR3 extends over 16 amino acids. The CDR3 DNA sequence: TGTGCCAGCAGTGAATTGACAGGGGGCGCGGAAAATGAGCAGTTCTTC. Translated: CASSELTGGAENEQFF. The full variable domain, with the rest looked up from reference TRBV2 and TRBJ2-1, is EPEVTQTPSHQVTQMGQEVILRCVPISNHLYFYWYRQILGQKVEFLVSFYNNEISEKSEIFDDQFSVERPDGSNFTLKIRSTKLEDSAMYFCASSELTGGAENEQFFGPGTRLTVL.

The chain employs TRBV30 and TRBJ1-2, with D possibly TRBD1 on 5 matching bases. V lost 2 bases, J lost 8 bases, and 15 bases lay in between. The CDR3 loop spans 13 amino acids. The V gene's germline CDR1 is GTSNPN and CDR2 SVGIG (reference sequence). The CDR3 coding sequence is TGTGCCTGGAGTACCTCCGGGACTAGCGGCTACACCTTC. It codes for CAWSTSGTSGYTF.

The rearrangement uses TRBV10-3 and TRBJ1-2; D is perhaps TRBD1 (6 bases). Germline V gene data show CDR1 as ENHRY and CDR2 as SYGVKD. With 2 bases removed from V and 0 bases from J, the gap between germline ends came to 7 bases. This CDR3 comprises 14 residues. This CDR3 is CAISEGGSNYGYTF. CDR3 sequence (DNA): TGTGCCATCAGTGAGGGGGGCTCTAACTATGGCTACACCTTC.

This clonotype was seen many times. The CDR3 spells CASSRDRGELEQYF. The CDR3, as DNA: TGTGCCAGCAGCCGGGACAGGGGCGAGTTGGAGCAGTACTTC. This rearrangement joins TRBV7-9 to TRBJ2-7; TRBD1 agrees at 10 bases. The CDR3 is 14 amino acids. The V and J ends lost 5 bases and 7 bases, in that order; junction bases with no gene match: 8. CDR1 is SEHNR and CDR2 is FQNEAQ in the germline V gene (reference sequence). The whole variable domain, remainder taken from reference TRBV7-9 and TRBJ2-7, is DTGVSQNPRHKITKRGQNVTFRCDPISEHNRLYWYRQTLGQGPEFLTYFQNEAQLEKSRLLSDRFSAERPKGSFSTLEIQRTEQGDSAMYLCASSRDRGELEQYFGPGTRLTVT.

This clonotype has ten or more counts. CDR3 protein: CASRLGGAADTQYF. The CDR3 region has the DNA TGTGCCAGCAGACTCGGGGGGGCGGCAGATACGCAGTATTTT. V gene TRBV2 combines with J gene TRBJ2-3; the match to TRBD2 covers 8 bases. CDR1 is SNHLY and CDR2 is FYNNEI in the germline V gene. V shed 6 bases, J shed 4 bases, and the junction held 6 bases outside the gene matches. The CDR3 loop spans 14 amino acids.

This clonotype was counted a few times. The chain recombines TRBV28 with TRBJ2-7; D unresolved. This CDR3 comprises 14 residues. Trimming shortened V by 3 bases and J by 0 bases, and 9 bases separated the two germline ends. Germline V gene data show CDR1 as MDHEN and CDR2 as SYDVKM. CDR3 in amino acids: CASSFEGYSYEQYF. CDR3 nucleotide sequence: TGTGCCAGCAGTTTTGAAGGGTACTCCTACGAGCAGTACTTC.

The J gene is TRBJ2-1, the V gene TRBV27; 7 bases align to TRBD1. V dropped 3 bases and J dropped 7; count of bases not matched to a gene: 6. The CDR3 contains 14 residues. The germline V gene encodes CDR1 MNHEY and CDR2 SMNVEV (reference sequence). CDR3 loop: CASSLSGTANEQFF. CDR3 DNA sequence: TGTGCCAGCAGTTTGTCCGGGACAGCTAATGAGCAGTTCTTC.

This clonotype appeared a few times. The rearrangement uses TRBV28 and TRBJ2-1; 9 bases agree with TRBD2. Per the germline V gene, CDR1 is MDHEN and CDR2 is SYDVKM. The CDR3 sequence is 15 residues long. Trimming at V came to 1 base and at J to 13 bases, leaving 11 bases not matched to a gene. As DNA, the CDR3 is TGTGCCAGCAGTTTATTGGGAACTAGCGGGCGTGATCAGTTCTTC. Its translation: CASSLLGTSGRDQFF.